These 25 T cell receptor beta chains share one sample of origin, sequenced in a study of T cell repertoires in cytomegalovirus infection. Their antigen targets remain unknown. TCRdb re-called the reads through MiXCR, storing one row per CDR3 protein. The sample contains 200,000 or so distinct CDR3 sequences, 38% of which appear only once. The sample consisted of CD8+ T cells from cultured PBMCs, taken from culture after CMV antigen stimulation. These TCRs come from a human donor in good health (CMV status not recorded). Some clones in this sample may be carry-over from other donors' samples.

The DNA of the CDR3 is TGTGCCAGCAGCCGACCCACAGGGGGCGCCACTGAAGCTTTCTTT. Encoded protein: CASSRPTGGATEAFF. The rearrangement links TRBV6-5 to TRBJ1-1; TRBD1 aligns across 9 bases. Germline V CDR1 and CDR2: MNHEY, SVGAGI. V was clipped by 6 bases and J by 4 bases; unmatched bases: 9. The CDR3 totals 15 residues.

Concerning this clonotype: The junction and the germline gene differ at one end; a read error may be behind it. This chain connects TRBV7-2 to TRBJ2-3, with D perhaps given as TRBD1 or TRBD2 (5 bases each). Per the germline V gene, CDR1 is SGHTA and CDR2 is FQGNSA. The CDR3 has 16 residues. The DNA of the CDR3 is TGTGCCAGCAGCTTAGGGTGGGGGACCCGCACAGACACGCAGTATTTT. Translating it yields CASSLGWGTRTDTQYF.

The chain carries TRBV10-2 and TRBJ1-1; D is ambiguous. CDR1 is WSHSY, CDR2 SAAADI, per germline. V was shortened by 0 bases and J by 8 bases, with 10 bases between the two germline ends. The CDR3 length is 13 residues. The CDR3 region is CASSESSIKEAFF. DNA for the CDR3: TGCGCCAGCAGTGAGTCGAGTATCAAAGAAGCTTTCTTT.

The DNA for the CDR3 is TGTGCCAGCAGCTCGTTGGGTCAGCCCCAGCATTTT. Its protein is CASSSLGQPQHF. The chain uses TRBV5-6 and TRBJ1-5, with unresolved D. The CDR3 is 12 amino acids. CDR1 and CDR2 (germline): SGHDT, YYEEEE. V lost 3 bases to trimming and J lost 6 bases, with 7 bases between them.

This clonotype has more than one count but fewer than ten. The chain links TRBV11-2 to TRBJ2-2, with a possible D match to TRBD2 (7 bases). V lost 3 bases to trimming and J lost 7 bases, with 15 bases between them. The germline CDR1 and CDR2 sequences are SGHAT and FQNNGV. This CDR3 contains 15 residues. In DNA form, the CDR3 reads TGTGCCAGCAGCTTCATGGAGGGGGGGTTCGGGGAGCTGTTTTTT. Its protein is CASSFMEGGFGELFF.

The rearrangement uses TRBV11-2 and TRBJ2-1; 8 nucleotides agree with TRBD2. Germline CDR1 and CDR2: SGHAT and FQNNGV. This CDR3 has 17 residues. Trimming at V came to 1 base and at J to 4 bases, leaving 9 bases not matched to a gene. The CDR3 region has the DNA TGTGCCAGCAGCTTAGGCCCCCAGCGCGGGGGGTACAATGAGCAGTTCTTC. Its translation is CASSLGPQRGGYNEQFF.

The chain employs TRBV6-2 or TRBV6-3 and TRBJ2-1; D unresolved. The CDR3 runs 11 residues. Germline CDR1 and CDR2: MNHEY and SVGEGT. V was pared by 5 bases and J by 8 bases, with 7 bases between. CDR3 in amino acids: CASSTDYEQFF. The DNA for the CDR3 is TGTGCCAGCAGTACTGACTATGAGCAGTTCTTC.

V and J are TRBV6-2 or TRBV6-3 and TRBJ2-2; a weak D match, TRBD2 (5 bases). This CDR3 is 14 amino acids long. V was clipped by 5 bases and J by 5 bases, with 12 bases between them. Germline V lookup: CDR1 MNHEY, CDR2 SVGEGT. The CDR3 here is CASSPRWRTGELFF. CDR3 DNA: TGTGCCAGCAGTCCGCGGTGGAGGACCGGGGAGCTGTTTTTT.

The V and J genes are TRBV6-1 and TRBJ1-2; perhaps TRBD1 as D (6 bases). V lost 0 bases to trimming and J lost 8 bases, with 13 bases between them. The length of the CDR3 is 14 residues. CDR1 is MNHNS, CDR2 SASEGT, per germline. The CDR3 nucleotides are TGTGCCAGCAGTGAAGCAGTAGGGGGGCAGGGCTACACCTTC. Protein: CASSEAVGGQGYTF.

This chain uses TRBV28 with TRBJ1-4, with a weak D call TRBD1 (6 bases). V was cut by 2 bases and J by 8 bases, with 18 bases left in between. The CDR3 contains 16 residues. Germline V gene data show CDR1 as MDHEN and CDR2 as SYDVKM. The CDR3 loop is CASSLKGGRPGEKLFF. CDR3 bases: TGTGCCAGCAGTTTAAAAGGGGGGCGTCCGGGAGAAAAACTGTTTTTT. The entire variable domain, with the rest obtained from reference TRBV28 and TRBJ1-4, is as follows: DVKVTQSSRYLVKRTGEKVFLECVQDMDHENMFWYRQDPGLGLRLIYFSYDVKMKEKGDIPEGYSVSREKKERFSLILESASTNQTSMYLCASSLKGGRPGEKLFFGSGTQLSVL.

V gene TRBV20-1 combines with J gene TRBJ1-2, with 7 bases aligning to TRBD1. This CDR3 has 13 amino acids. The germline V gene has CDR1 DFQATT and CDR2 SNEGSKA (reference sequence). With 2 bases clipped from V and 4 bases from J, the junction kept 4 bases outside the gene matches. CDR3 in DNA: TGCAGTGCTAGATGGACAGGAACCTATGGCTACACCTTC. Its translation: CSARWTGTYGYTF.

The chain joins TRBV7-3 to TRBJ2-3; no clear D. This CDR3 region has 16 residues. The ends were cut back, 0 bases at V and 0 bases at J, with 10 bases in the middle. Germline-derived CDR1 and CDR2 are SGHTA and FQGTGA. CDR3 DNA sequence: TGTGCCAGCAGCTTAACGGACCTATCTAGCACAGATACGCAGTATTTT. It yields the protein CASSLTDLSSTDTQYF.

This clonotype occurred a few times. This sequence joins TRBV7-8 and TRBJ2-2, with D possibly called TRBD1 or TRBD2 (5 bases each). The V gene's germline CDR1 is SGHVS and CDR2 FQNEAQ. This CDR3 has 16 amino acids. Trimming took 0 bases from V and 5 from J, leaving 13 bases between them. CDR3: CASSLAPRAGTGELFF. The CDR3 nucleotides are TGTGCCAGCAGCTTAGCGCCGCGGGCAGGGACCGGGGAGCTGTTTTTT.

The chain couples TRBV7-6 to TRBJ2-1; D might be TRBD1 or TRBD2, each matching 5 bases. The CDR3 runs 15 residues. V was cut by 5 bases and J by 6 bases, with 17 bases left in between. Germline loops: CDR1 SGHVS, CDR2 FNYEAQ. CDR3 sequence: CASSNRDGSINEQFF. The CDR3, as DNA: TGTGCCAGCAGCAACCGGGACGGCTCAATCAATGAGCAGTTCTTC. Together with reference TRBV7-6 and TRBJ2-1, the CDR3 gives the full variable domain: GAGVSQSPRYKVTKRGQDVALRCDPISGHVSLYWYRQALGQGPEFLTYFNYEAQQDKSGLPNDRFSAERPEGSISTLTIQRTEQRDSAMYRCASSNRDGSINEQFFGPGTRLTVL.

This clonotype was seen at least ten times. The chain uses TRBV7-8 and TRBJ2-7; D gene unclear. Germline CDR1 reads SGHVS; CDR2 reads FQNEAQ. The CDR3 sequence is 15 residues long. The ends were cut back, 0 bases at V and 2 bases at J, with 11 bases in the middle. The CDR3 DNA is TGTGCCAGCAGCTTAGCTGGCCCCGTCACCTACGAGCAGTACTTC. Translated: CASSLAGPVTYEQYF. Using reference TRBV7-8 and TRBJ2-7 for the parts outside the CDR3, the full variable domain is GAGVSQSPRYKVAKRGQDVALRCDPISGHVSLFWYQQALGQGPEFLTYFQNEAQLDKSGLPSDRFFAERPEGSVSTLKIQRTQQEDSAVYLCASSLAGPVTYEQYFGPGTRLTVT.

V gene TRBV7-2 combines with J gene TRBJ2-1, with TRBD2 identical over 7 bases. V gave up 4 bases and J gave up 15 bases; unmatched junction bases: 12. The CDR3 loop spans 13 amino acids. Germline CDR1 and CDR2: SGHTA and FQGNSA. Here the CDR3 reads CASSSGELWEGFF. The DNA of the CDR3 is TGTGCCAGCAGCTCGGGGGAGCTATGGGAGGGGTTCTTC.

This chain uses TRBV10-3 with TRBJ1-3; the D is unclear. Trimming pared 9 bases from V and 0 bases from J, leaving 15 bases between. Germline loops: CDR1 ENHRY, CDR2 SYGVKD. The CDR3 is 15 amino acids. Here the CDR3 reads CAILVTDLSGNTIYF. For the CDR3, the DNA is TGTGCCATTTTGGTTACAGACCTCTCTGGAAACACCATATATTTT.

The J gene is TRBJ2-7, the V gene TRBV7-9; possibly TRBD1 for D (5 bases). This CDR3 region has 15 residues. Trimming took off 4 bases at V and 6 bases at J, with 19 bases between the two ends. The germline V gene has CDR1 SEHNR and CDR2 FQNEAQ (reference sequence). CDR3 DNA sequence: TGTGCCAGCAGCTCGGCGGACACACTATCTACCGAGCAGTACTTC. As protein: CASSSADTLSTEQYF.

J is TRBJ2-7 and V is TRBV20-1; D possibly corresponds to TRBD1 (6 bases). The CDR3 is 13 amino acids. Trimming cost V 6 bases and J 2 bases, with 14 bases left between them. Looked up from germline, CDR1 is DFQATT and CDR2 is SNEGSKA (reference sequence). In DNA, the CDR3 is TGCAGTGCAGAGCACAGGGACGCCTACGAGCAGTACTTC. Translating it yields CSAEHRDAYEQYF.

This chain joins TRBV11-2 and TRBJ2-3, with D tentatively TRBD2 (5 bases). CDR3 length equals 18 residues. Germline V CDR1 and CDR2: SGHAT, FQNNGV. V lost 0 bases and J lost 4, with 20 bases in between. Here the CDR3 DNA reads TGTGCCAGCAGCTTAGATTATGTGGCGGGCCGCGCGGCAGATACGCAGTATTTT. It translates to CASSLDYVAGRAADTQYF.

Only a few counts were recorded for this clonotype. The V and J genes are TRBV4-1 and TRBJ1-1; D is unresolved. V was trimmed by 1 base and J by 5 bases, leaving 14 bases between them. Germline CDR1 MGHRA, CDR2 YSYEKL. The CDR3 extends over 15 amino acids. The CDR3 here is CASSQGPVEGTEAFF. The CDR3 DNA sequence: TGCGCCAGCAGCCAAGGCCCTGTTGAAGGGACTGAAGCTTTCTTT.

The CDR3 DNA is TGTGCCAGCAGCTTAGTACAAGGGGGCACTGAAGCTTTCTTT. As protein: CASSLVQGGTEAFF. The rearrangement joins TRBV7-9 to TRBJ1-1; D is perhaps TRBD1 (6 bases). Germline V gene sequence: CDR1 SEHNR, CDR2 FQNEAQ (reference sequence). The CDR3 contains 14 residues. Trimming shortened V by 1 base and J by 4 bases, and 10 bases separated the two germline ends.

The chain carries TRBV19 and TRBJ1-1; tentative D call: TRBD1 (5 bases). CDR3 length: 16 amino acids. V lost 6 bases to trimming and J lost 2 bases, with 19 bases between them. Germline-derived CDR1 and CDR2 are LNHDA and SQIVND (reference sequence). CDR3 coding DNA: TGTGCCAGTAGAACCTTACGGGAAGGGGTAAACACTGAAGCTTTCTTT. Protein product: CASRTLREGVNTEAFF. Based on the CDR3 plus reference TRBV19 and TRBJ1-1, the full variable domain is DGGITQSPKYLFRKEGQNVTLSCEQNLNHDAMYWYRQDPGQGLRLIYYSQIVNDFQKGDIAEGYSVSREKKESFPLTVTSAQKNPTAFYLCASRTLREGVNTEAFFGQGTRLTVV.

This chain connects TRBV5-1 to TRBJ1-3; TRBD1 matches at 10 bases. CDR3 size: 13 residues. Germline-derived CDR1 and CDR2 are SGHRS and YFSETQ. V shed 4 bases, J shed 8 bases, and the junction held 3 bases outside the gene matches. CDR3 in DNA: TGCGCCAGCAGCATCGGACAGGGGGACACCATATATTTT. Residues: CASSIGQGDTIYF. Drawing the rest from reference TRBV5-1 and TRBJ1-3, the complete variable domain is KAGVTQTPRYLIKTRGQQVTLSCSPISGHRSVSWYQQTPGQGLQFLFEYFSETQRNKGNFPGRFSGRQFSNSRSEMNVSTLELGDSALYLCASSIGQGDTIYFGEGSWLTVV.

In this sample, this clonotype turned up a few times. The CDR3: CASSLYRSGPYEQYF. CDR3 DNA sequence: TGTGCCAGCAGTTTATATCGCAGTGGACCCTACGAGCAGTACTTC. The rearrangement links TRBV27 to TRBJ2-7; D not certain. The CDR3 spans 15 residues. V dropped 1 base and J dropped 2 bases, with 12 bases sitting between them. CDR1 and CDR2 (germline): MNHEY, SMNVEV (reference sequence).